What follows are 4 T cell receptor beta chains derived from one specimen sequenced in a study of blood T cell repertoires in COVID-19. The data were produced by immunoSEQ multiplex PCR, yet TCRdb's version contains in-frame clones alone and is incomplete. The data show about 250,000 clones, with 89% seen just once and roughly 4% held by the top ten. Sequenced: PBMCs or T cells enriched from blood (not recorded which). The source of these receptors is a woman in her 30s with acute COVID-19.

This clone was counted a single time. The chain has TRBV11-3 and TRBJ2-5; 8 bases line up with TRBD1. The CDR3 extends over 17 amino acids. The V segment lost 1 base and the J segment 3 bases; nucleotides outside the gene matches: 10. The germline V gene encodes CDR1 SGHNT and CDR2 YENEEA. CDR3: CASSLARTGSGKETQYF. The DNA of the CDR3 is TGTGCCAGCAGCTTAGCCCGGACAGGGTCGGGCAAAGAGACCCAGTACTTC.

The CDR3 coding sequence is TGCGCCAGCAGCTCAGCCGTACCCGGGACAATGGAGGAGACCCAGTACTTC. Amino acid sequence: CASSSAVPGTMEETQYF. The chain is built from TRBV5-1 and TRBJ2-5, with D possibly TRBD1 on 6 matching bases. Trimming removed 3 bases at V and 5 bases at J, with 23 bases between. CDR1 is SGHRS and CDR2 is YFSETQ in the germline V gene. The CDR3 spans 17 residues. The variable domain in full, with the rest retrieved from reference TRBV5-1 and TRBJ2-5, is KAGVTQTPRYLIKTRGQQVTLSCSPISGHRSVSWYQQTPGQGLQFLFEYFSETQRNKGNFPGRFSGRQFSNSRSEMNVSTLELGDSALYLCASSSAVPGTMEETQYFGPGTRLLVL.

This sequence joins TRBV4-3 and TRBJ1-1, with D maybe TRBD1 (6 bases). Trimming took off 0 bases at V and 2 bases at J, with 16 bases between the two ends. The CDR3 covers 17 residues. In germline, CDR1 is LGHNA, CDR2 YSLEER. CDR3 in DNA: TGCGCCAGCAGCCAAGATTTCTCGGGCAGGGGTAACACTGAAGCTTTCTTT. Residues: CASSQDFSGRGNTEAFF.

The chain uses TRBV11-2 and TRBJ1-5, with D possibly matching TRBD1 (6 bases). This CDR3 has 13 residues. Germline CDR1 and CDR2: SGHAT and FQNNGV. Between the trimmed V and J ends, which lost 5 bases and 5 bases, there was a span of 10 bases. The CDR3 DNA reads TGTGCCAGCAGCCTAAGGACAGATCAGCCCCAGCATTTT. Translated: CASSLRTDQPQHF.